Sequencing of this T cell receptor beta chain was carried out in a study of blood T cell repertoires in COVID-19. V was cut by 4 bases and J by 4 bases, with 9 bases left in between. CDR3 length equals 13 residues. Looked up from germline, CDR1 is SNHLY and CDR2 is FYNNEI. Authors' analysis steps: Reference gene primer amplification in the assay estimated nucleated cell counts. The data were produced by immunoSEQ multiplex PCR, yet TCRdb's version contains in-frame clones alone and is incomplete. That table furnishes V, J and clone size, whereas the DNA furnished D and trimming. Among 300,000 to 350,000 clones listed, 90% were seen once. One Seattle source followed patients from active infection through their disease course.

Sequenced sample: peripheral blood. The chain links TRBV2 to TRBJ2-3, with D unclear. The clonotype was recovered from a woman aged 25 to 39 with COVID-19, enrolled during active disease. CDR3 sequence (DNA): TGTGCCAGCAGTGGCAGAGGCCCAGATACGCAGTATTTT. Amino acid sequence: CASSGRGPDTQYF.